This TCR beta chain comes out of a study of blood T cell repertoires in COVID-19. Across the whole study: The origin of the acute and convalescent COVID-19 samples was the United States, Italy and Spain. Sample material is recorded as cDNA or gDNA derived from T cells, B-cell-depleted T cells, or PBMCs.

The CDR3 length is 15 residues. Germline V gene lookup returns CDR1 SGHAT and CDR2 FQNNGV. The trim removed 3 bases at V and 2 bases at J, leaving 2 bases unmatched. Original data processing: Using reference gene primer amplification, nucleated cell counts were estimated. Sequenced by immunoSEQ multiplex PCR; TCRdb stores in-frame clones only, minus some. Clonal size and the V and J genes are those of that table, whereas D and trimming came from the DNA. In the table there are 57,000 or so clones, 76% of which are singletons. This clone is a singleton in its sample. Source material: peripheral blood. The receptor's source is a man in his fifties or sixties with active or convalescent COVID-19. The gene calls are TRBV11-2 and TRBJ2-7; 12 bases are a match to TRBD2. DNA of the CDR3: TGTGCCAGCAGCTTTGGACTAGCGGGGCCCTACGAGCAGTACTTC. Its translation is CASSFGLAGPYEQYF.